This is a list of T cell receptor beta chains from one sample in a study of blood T cells in healthy people across ages. From the 5' RACE reads, TCRdb called clonotypes with MiXCR, one entry per CDR3 protein. The sample contains more than 550,000 distinct CDR3 sequences, 22% of which appear only once. The sequencing sample was made of blood. Receptor source: a man between 65 and 85 years old in good health. Both conserved end residues are part of each CDR3. The D gene is left open where the match is weak. Size tells how often a clone was seen (once, few, many) or the class of an expanded clone, and some rows leave it out.

>TRBJ2-2|TRBV14|few|TRBD1
TGTGCCAGCAGCCAGCTGGGGCAGGGGGCTGTCGGGGAGCTGTTTTTT
CASSQLGQGAVGELFF
>TRBJ1-2|TRBV9|many|-
TGTGCCAGCAGCGTAAAGGGGATTACCGATGGCTACACCTTC
CASSVKGITDGYTF
>TRBJ2-7|TRBV12-3/TRBV12-4|few|-
TGTGCCAGCAGTTTTCGAGGGTTCGCCTACGAGCAGTACTTC
CASSFRGFAYEQYF
>TRBJ2-5|TRBV24-1|once|TRBD2
TGCGCCACCAGTGCTGCGGGGGACGAGAGCCTTCTGACCCAGTACTTC
CATSAAGDESLLTQYF
>TRBJ2-3|TRBV7-3|-|-
TGTGCCAGCAGCTTAGATGGGGGGCATAAAGATACGCAGTATTTT
CASSLDGGHKDTQYF
>TRBJ2-3|TRBV7-2|few|-
TGTGCCAGCAGCTTAGAGGTCAGGTTCGGGACAGATACGCAGTATTTT
CASSLEVRFGTDTQYF
>TRBJ2-5|TRBV9|once|-
TGTGCCAGCAGCGTAGAGGAGGGGGCCGCAGAGACCCAGTACTTC
CASSVEEGAAETQYF
>TRBJ2-1|TRBV7-8|-|-
TGTGCCAGCAGCTTAGATACGGATGAGCAGTTCTTC
CASSLDTDEQFF
>TRBJ2-1|TRBV15|-|-
TGTGCCACCAGCAGTCCTATGGGGGACATGGTAGCAGGAGGGTACAATGAGCAGTTCTTC
CATSSPMGDMVAGGYNEQFF
>TRBJ2-1|TRBV6-5|many|-
TGTGCCAGCAGTTACGGACGGAATGAGCAGTTCTTC
CASSYGRNEQFF
>TRBJ1-1|TRBV3-1|few|-
TGTGCCAGCAGCAGGGAGGGGAATATGAACACTGAAGCTTTCTTT
CASSREGNMNTEAFF
>TRBJ1-5|TRBV2|few|TRBD1
TGTGCCAGCCTCGCCGACAGGGGCAATCAGCCCCAGCATTTT
CASLADRGNQPQHF
>TRBJ1-4|TRBV20-1|-|-
TGCAGTGCAACGCAGGGGAGGTGCGATGAAAAACTGTTTTTT
CSATQGRCDEKLFF
>TRBJ1-2|TRBV27|-|-
TGTGCCAGCAGTTTATCGGGCGGCAGGGTGGCGAGTGGCTACACCTTC
CASSLSGGRVASGYTF
>TRBJ1-5|TRBV11-2|-|-
TGTGCCAGCAGCCAAGACAACGGGCATAGCAATCAGCCCCAGCATTTT
CASSQDNGHSNQPQHF
>TRBJ2-1|TRBV7-9|-|TRBD2
TGTGCCAGCAGCTGGGGACTAGCGGGCAAATACAATGAGCAGTTCTTC
CASSWGLAGKYNEQFF
>TRBJ2-7|TRBV28|few|TRBD2
TGTGCCAGCAGTCGACCGGCGGGGAGGGACTACGAGCAGTACTTC
CASSRPAGRDYEQYF
>TRBJ2-7|TRBV21-1|-|-
TGTGCCAGCAGCAAAGGACCGGGACATTCCTACGAGCAGTACTTC
CASSKGPGHSYEQYF
>TRBJ2-3|TRBV7-2|many|-
TGTGCCAGCAGCTTAGTAAGAGGGAACACAGATACGCAGTATTTT
CASSLVRGNTDTQYF
>TRBJ1-3|TRBV7-6|-|TRBD1
TGTGCCAGCAGCTTAGTGGACCCCTGGGGACAGGGGGACACCATATATTTT
CASSLVDPWGQGDTIYF
>TRBJ2-5|TRBV20-1|-|-
TGCGGGACCACTAGCAGCCAAGAGACCCAGTACTTC
CGTTSSQETQYF
>TRBJ2-3|TRBV7-3|-|-
TGTGCCAGCAGCTCATCTAGCGTCACGTATTCGGATACGCAGTATTTT
CASSSSSVTYSDTQYF
>TRBJ2-7|TRBV7-2|once|-
TGTGCCAGCCCACCAGGGGATCAGTACGAGCAGTACTTC
CASPPGDQYEQYF
>TRBJ2-3|TRBV6-1|-|-
TGTGCCAGCAGCCGTATCCTAGCTAACCCTTCCACAGATACGCAGTATTTT
CASSRILANPSTDTQYF
>TRBJ2-1|TRBV18|few|TRBD2
TGTGCCAGCTCACCCAGCGGGAGAACCGACAATGAGCAGTTCTTC
CASSPSGRTDNEQFF
>TRBJ2-1|TRBV29-1|many|TRBD1
TGCAGCGTTGTGGGGACAGGAGACAATGAGCAGTTCTTC
CSVVGTGDNEQFF
>TRBJ2-5|TRBV29-1|few|-
TGCAGCGTTGGCCAGGTCGGAGAGACCCAGTACTTC
CSVGQVGETQYF
>TRBJ1-4|TRBV12-3/TRBV12-4|few|-
TGTGCCAGCAGACCTCGGAGAGGTGCTAATGAAAAACTGTTTTTT
CASRPRRGANEKLFF
>TRBJ1-1|TRBV20-1|-|TRBD1
TGCAGTGCTAGGCGGGACAGGGAAACTGAAGCTTTCTTT
CSARRDRETEAFF
>TRBJ1-2|TRBV5-1|few|-
TGCGCCAGCAGCTCGTGGACGGAAGACTATGGCTACACCTTC
CASSSWTEDYGYTF
>TRBJ1-3|TRBV12-3/TRBV12-4|-|-
TGTGCCAGCAATCGGGACGGGGGAAACACCATATATTTT
CASNRDGGNTIYF
>TRBJ2-3|TRBV20-1|many|TRBD2
TGCAGTGCTAGAGTCTCGTACCCACTAGCGGGGGCTCACACAGATACGCAGTATTTT
CSARVSYPLAGAHTDTQYF
>TRBJ1-2|TRBV27|few|-
TGTGCCAGCAGTCCAGGGGCGATAAGCTATGGCTACACCTTC
CASSPGAISYGYTF